Shown below are 9 T cell receptor beta chains from a single sample sequenced in a study of early T cells in non-severe SARS-CoV-2 infection. TCRdb ran MiXCR on the 5' RACE reads and lists one entry per CDR3 protein. The repertoire holds tens of thousands of distinct CDR3 sequences, with approximately 12% as singletons. The specimen comprised whole blood, sampled at baseline. The receptors here all came from an adult who was a healthcare worker with PCR-confirmed SARS-CoV-2 infection or an uninfected control (not recorded which). The donor label of this sample is uncertain.

The CDR3 DNA sequence: TGTGCCAGCCTGCCCAATCCCGAGGGATTGAAGGCAGATACGCAGTATTTT. Translation: CASLPNPEGLKADTQYF. The chain uses TRBV28 and TRBJ2-3; perhaps TRBD2 as D (5 bases). Germline CDR1 and CDR2: MDHEN and SYDVKM. Trimming left V 8 bases short and J 4 bases short, with 25 bases between. This CDR3 spans 17 amino acids.

Note on this clonotype: The junction departs from germline at one end; a sequencing error may be responsible. The chain uses TRBV12-5 and TRBJ2-1, with no clear D. This CDR3 is built from 14 residues. Per the germline V gene, CDR1 is LGHNT and CDR2 is FRNRAP. CDR3 coding DNA: TGCGCTAGTGGTTTGGTGTGGGGAAGCGATGAGCAGTTCTTC. This translates into CASGLVWGSDEQFF.

This clonotype was observed a few times. The V call is TRBV20-1, the J call TRBJ1-2; the D gene is possibly TRBD1 (5 bases). The CDR3 has 11 amino acids. The V gene's germline CDR1 is DFQATT and CDR2 SNEGSKA (reference sequence). CDR3: CSLDTSYGYTF. CDR3 coding DNA: TGCAGCCTGGACACGAGCTATGGCTACACCTTC.

The chain is built from TRBV5-6 and TRBJ1-1; 9 bases match TRBD1. The CDR3 consists of 15 residues. V lost 4 bases, J lost 2 bases, and 6 bases stayed unmatched. Germline values: CDR1 SGHDT, CDR2 YYEEEE. CDR3 nucleotides: TGTGCCAGCAGCCCGGGACAGGGCATAAACACTGAAGCTTTCTTT. Residues: CASSPGQGINTEAFF.

The chain carries TRBV19 and TRBJ2-6; D perhaps matches TRBD1 (5 bases). CDR1 and CDR2 from the germline V gene are LNHDA and SQIVND (reference sequence). The CDR3 covers 18 residues. V was shortened by 7 bases and J by 0 bases, with 19 bases between the two germline ends. The CDR3 coding sequence is TGTGCCAGTACCGACCGCAGGGAATACCCCTCTGGGGCCAACGTCCTGACTTTC. Encoded protein: CASTDRREYPSGANVLTF.

The chain combines TRBV11-3 with TRBJ2-2, with 8 positions matching TRBD2. V trimming: 5 bases; J trimming: 8 bases; junction bases outside the gene matches: 16. Germline V gives CDR1 SGHNT, CDR2 YENEEA. CDR3 length: 17 amino acids. CDR3 sequence reads: CASSQQAAGASGGELFF. For the CDR3, the DNA is TGTGCCAGCAGCCAACAGGCAGCGGGGGCGAGCGGAGGGGAGCTGTTTTTT.

This clonotype was picked up many times. The chain combines TRBV28 with TRBJ1-5; 7 bases match TRBD1. This CDR3 contains 16 residues. J lost 5 bases, V lost 3 bases, and 10 bases had no gene match. CDR1 is MDHEN, CDR2 SYDVKM, per germline. The CDR3, as DNA: TGTGCCAGCAGTTTTTTTAGGACAGGAATCGATCAGCCCCAGCATTTT. Amino acids: CASSFFRTGIDQPQHF.

Details on this clonotype: A single base separates this from a much larger clone, so it may be a read error. CDR3 DNA sequence: TGTGGCAGCAGCTTGTCAGATACGCAGTATTTT. Encoded protein: CGSSLSDTQYF. This sequence joins TRBV7-6 and TRBJ2-3; D not certain. Germline V lookup: CDR1 SGHVS, CDR2 FNYEAQ. This CDR3 has 11 residues.

This clonotype was seen ten or more times. The J gene is TRBJ2-1, the V gene TRBV20-1, with 7 bases that match TRBD1. V was pared by 5 bases and J by 7 bases, with 2 bases of the junction left unmatched. Germline loops: CDR1 DFQATT, CDR2 SNEGSKA (reference sequence). The CDR3 has 11 amino acids. CDR3 region: CSAWDRNEQFF. The CDR3 DNA follows: TGCAGTGCTTGGGACAGAAATGAGCAGTTCTTC.